The 12 T cell receptor beta chains below all came from one sample that was sequenced in a study of blood T cells in healthy people across ages (dated by TCRdb to about 2015). The library was made by 5' RACE. Sequencer: Illumina HiSeq 2500. A second PCR of about 7 to 12 cycles was performed with a sample-barcoded 5' primer and a J-beta primer mix. TCRdb itself trimmed the public reads at Q25 with fastp, ran MiXCR and retained productive beta chains. Merged by CDR3 protein, the rows form single entries marked with the most common genes and DNA. Present in this sample are about 800,000 distinct CDR3 sequences, roughly 25% of which were seen just once. The ten largest account for 3% to 4.5% of the sample. This same sample was also taken into another study, of T cells of mothers and their children.

Input material: blood. These receptors originate from a boy aged 5-17 years in good health.

This rearrangement joins TRBV20-1 to TRBJ2-1; 9 nucleotides match TRBD2. Germline V gene data show CDR1 as DFQATT and CDR2 as SNEGSKA (reference sequence). There are 15 residues in the CDR3. The J segment lost 4 bases and the V segment lost 5 bases, leaving 9 bases of the junction unmatched. The CDR3 is CSAPPASGAYNEQFF. The CDR3 bases are TGCAGTGCTCCGCCGGCTAGCGGGGCTTACAATGAGCAGTTCTTC.

The chain uses TRBV12-3 or TRBV12-4 and TRBJ1-1; tentative D call: TRBD1 (5 bases). The CDR3 has 14 amino acids. V was pared by 10 bases and J by 1 base, with 16 bases between. CDR3 region: CATCVGHPNTEAFF. CDR3 nucleotide sequence: TGTGCCACCTGTGTAGGACACCCGAACACTGAAGCTTTCTTT.

V is TRBV9 and J is TRBJ2-5; 8 bases match TRBD2. CDR3 length equals 16 residues. Per the germline V gene, CDR1 is SGDLS and CDR2 is YYNGEE. The trim removed 2 bases at V and 5 bases at J, leaving 11 bases unmatched. The CDR3 bases are TGTGCCAGCAGCGTGTTACTCGGGGGGGCCGATGAGACCCAGTACTTC. This sequence encodes CASSVLLGGADETQYF.

This clonotype was counted a few times. The rearrangement uses TRBV9 and TRBJ2-7; D possibly uses TRBD1 or TRBD2 (5 bases each). V was trimmed by 4 bases and J by 3 bases, leaving 11 bases between them. Germline V gene sequence: CDR1 SGDLS, CDR2 YYNGEE. This CDR3 is 13 amino acids long. The CDR3 loop is CASSPWDGYEQYF. The CDR3 DNA reads TGTGCCAGCAGCCCCTGGGACGGCTACGAGCAGTACTTC.

J is TRBJ2-5 and V is TRBV10-3; 7 bases are shared with TRBD1. Looked up from germline, CDR1 is ENHRY and CDR2 is SYGVKD. The J segment lost 7 bases and the V segment lost 6 bases, leaving 8 bases of the junction unmatched. This CDR3 region has 13 residues. CDR3 residues: CAIRAGTEGTQYF. In nucleotides, the CDR3 is TGTGCCATCAGGGCCGGGACAGAAGGGACCCAGTACTTC.

A few counts support this clonotype. The V gene is TRBV6-5, the J gene TRBJ2-5; TRBD1 matches at 7 bases. The length of the CDR3 is 15 residues. Germline V gene data show CDR1 as MNHEY and CDR2 as SVGAGI. After removal of 5 bases from V and 0 bases from J, the junction contained 6 bases not matched to a gene. The CDR3 sequence is CASSRDRDYQETQYF. As DNA, the CDR3 is TGTGCCAGCAGTAGGGACAGAGATTACCAAGAGACCCAGTACTTC.

This clonotype was counted a few times. The chain is built from TRBV12-3 or TRBV12-4 and TRBJ2-6; D is unclear. The CDR3 is 16 residues long. V dropped 6 bases and J dropped 5 bases, with 17 bases sitting between them. The CDR3 DNA is TGTGCCAGCAGCCCAGACGCCTGGACCCGGGCCAACGTCCTGACTTTC. Translation: CASSPDAWTRANVLTF.

Note on this clonotype: One end of the junction is discordant with germline, which a read error may explain. The chain has TRBV12-3 or TRBV12-4 and TRBJ2-7; 8 positions match TRBD2. This CDR3 has 12 residues. The chain's CDR3 is CAGSTSGGEQYF. Written as DNA, the CDR3 is TGTGCCGGCAGTACTAGCGGCGGCGAGCAGTACTTC.

This chain joins TRBV29-1 and TRBJ1-1, with a tentative D call TRBD1 (6 bases). V was trimmed by 6 bases and J by 4 bases, leaving 18 bases between them. The germline CDR1 and CDR2 sequences are SQVTM and ANQGSEA. CDR3 length: 14 residues. CDR3: CSVTKTGPTTEAFF. The CDR3 DNA follows: TGCAGCGTGACCAAAACAGGGCCCACCACTGAAGCTTTCTTT.

This clonotype appeared many times. This chain uses TRBV29-1 with TRBJ2-4; D perhaps matches TRBD1 (5 bases). With 3 bases removed from V and 2 bases from J, the gap between germline ends came to 14 bases. CDR3 length: 15 residues. CDR1 and CDR2 from the germline V gene are SQVTM and ANQGSEA. The DNA for the CDR3 is TGCAGCGTTGAGCCGCGACAGAACCCCAAAAACATTCAGTACTTC. This sequence encodes CSVEPRQNPKNIQYF.

V and J are TRBV3-1 and TRBJ1-1, with TRBD1 as a possible D gene (5 bases). The V end lost 4 bases, the J end lost 1 base, and 13 bases lay between the germline ends. CDR1 LGHDT and CDR2 YNNKEL come from the germline V gene (reference sequence). CDR3 length equals 15 residues. CDR3 DNA sequence: TGTGCCAGCAGCCCGTTGGGGCAGACGAACACTGAAGCTTTCTTT. This translates into CASSPLGQTNTEAFF. Full variable domain (missing parts from reference TRBV3-1 and TRBJ1-1): DTAVSQTPKYLVTQMGNDKSIKCEQNLGHDTMYWYKQDSKKFLKIMFSYNNKELIINETVPNRFSPKSPDKAHLNLHINSLELGDSAVYFCASSPLGQTNTEAFFGQGTRLTVV.

This clonotype has just a few counts. This chain uses TRBV20-1 with TRBJ2-3; TRBD2 aligns across 11 bases. The germline V gene has CDR1 DFQATT and CDR2 SNEGSKA (reference sequence). This CDR3 comprises 12 residues. CDR3 protein: CSATSGMDTQYF. In DNA, the CDR3 is TGCAGCGCGACTAGCGGGATGGATACGCAGTATTTT.